This T cell receptor beta chain originates from a study of blood T cell repertoires in COVID-19. Study-wide background: COVID-19 samples collected from the United States, Italy and Spain covered acute and convalescent phases.

How the authors handled the data: Scientists estimated how many nucleated cells there were by amplifying reference gene primers. TCRdb's copy holds only in-frame clones and misses some; the assay was immunoSEQ multiplex PCR. That table furnishes V, J and clone size, whereas the DNA furnished D and trimming. The sample consists of about 440,000 clones, around 89% of them appearing once. The V gene end was trimmed by 4 bases and the J gene end by 2 bases; junction bases not matched to a gene: 4. Germline assignment: CDR1 LNHNV and CDR2 YYDKDF (reference sequence). The CDR3 loop spans 14 amino acids. Sequenced material: peripheral blood. The V gene is TRBV15, the J gene TRBJ2-5; 7 nucleotides align to TRBD1. The receptor's source is a woman in her thirties with acute or convalescent COVID-19. As DNA, the CDR3 is TGTGCCACCAGCACGGGACAGTTTCAAGAGACCCAGTACTTC. This sequence encodes CATSTGQFQETQYF.